This record concerns one TCR beta chain sequence. What it recognizes is unknown. This sample is drawn from a study of cytomegalovirus exposure and HLA in healthy donors. Study findings and constraints: In vitro confirmation showed three CMV-associated chains to be CMV antigen specific. One variant, a missense change in DCLRE1C, was linked in a later analysis to TCR beta V- and J-gene trimming. TRBV6-2, TRBV6-3 and other indistinguishable V segments were excluded. Prior analysis indicated that the majority of TCR beta V segments exhibited productivity approximately 87% or approximately 30% of the time.

V shed 6 bases and J shed 2 bases, with 19 bases lying between them. The CDR3 sequence is 16 residues long. Germline V CDR1 and CDR2: SGHVS, FNYEAQ. With 60 Vbeta and 13 Jbeta primers, the PCR was carried out. Clones were sequenced by immunoSEQ multiplex PCR, and TCRdb holds only the in-frame ones, with some missing. Found here are 150,000 to 200,000 clones, more than 70% of them singletons; the top ten hold approximately 1.5%. Specimen: PBMCs. The rearrangement joins TRBV7-6 to TRBJ2-5, with a tentative D call TRBD1 (6 bases). The sequence derives from a girl under 18 in good health and CMV-seronegative. DNA for the CDR3: TGTGCCAGCAGTTCCCAACCAGGGGTATCACAAGAGACCCAGTACTTC. It specifies CASSSQPGVSQETQYF.